The clone carrying this TCR beta chain was detected ten times or more. What it recognizes is unknown. The CDR3 covers 14 residues. V lost 2 bases and J lost 2, with 10 bases in between. Per the germline V gene, CDR1 is SGHTA and CDR2 is FQGNSA. Both TCR beta VDJ combination and CDR3 sequence profiling were carried out. Genomic DNA was the template for this profiling. TCRdb re-analysed the reads in MiXCR, keeping a single row per CDR3 protein. The sample has 180,000 or so distinct CDR3 sequences; around half are singletons. This specimen belongs to a study of CD8+CD57+ T cells in acquired aplastic anemia. For the study at large: In CD4+ cells, healthy donors produced an average of approximately 11 million reads. Study findings and constraints: The number of CD8+ CDR3 sequences shared by patients and controls was under 35.

What was sequenced was sorted CD4+, CD8+, or CD8+CD57+ T cells (not recorded which) from PBMCs. This chain uses TRBV7-2 with TRBJ2-7; D gene uncertain. This receptor was identified in a human donor in good health. In nucleotides, the CDR3 is TGTGCCAGCAGCTTAATGGCCCTTCCCTACGAGCAGTACTTC. Translation gives CASSLMALPYEQYF.